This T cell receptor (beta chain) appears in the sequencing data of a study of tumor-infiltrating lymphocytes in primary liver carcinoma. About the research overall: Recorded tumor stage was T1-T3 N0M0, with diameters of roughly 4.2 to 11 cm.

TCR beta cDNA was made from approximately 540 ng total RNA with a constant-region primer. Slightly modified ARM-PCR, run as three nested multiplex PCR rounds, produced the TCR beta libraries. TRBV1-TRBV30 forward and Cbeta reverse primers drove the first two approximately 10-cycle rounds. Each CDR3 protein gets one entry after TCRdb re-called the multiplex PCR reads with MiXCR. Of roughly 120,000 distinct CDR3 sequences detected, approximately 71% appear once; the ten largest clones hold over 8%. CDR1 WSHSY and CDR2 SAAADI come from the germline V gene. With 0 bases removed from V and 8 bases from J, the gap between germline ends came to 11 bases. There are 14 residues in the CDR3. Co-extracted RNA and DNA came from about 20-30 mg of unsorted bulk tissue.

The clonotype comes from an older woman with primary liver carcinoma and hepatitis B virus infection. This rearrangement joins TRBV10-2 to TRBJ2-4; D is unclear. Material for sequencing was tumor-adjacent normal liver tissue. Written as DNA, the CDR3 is TGCGCCAGCAGTGAGTCATGGGGAAGGGACATTCAGTACTTC. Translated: CASSESWGRDIQYF.